This is a list of T cell receptor beta chains from one sample in a study of human T cells and chemical hapten exposure. Via MiXCR, TCRdb re-called the RACE reads, giving one row per CDR3 protein. This table has 100,000 or so distinct CDR3 sequences, around 9.3% appearing once. This material consisted of whole blood, taken in connection with sensitization to the hapten diphenylcyclopropenone (DPC). The receptors originated from a woman aged 40 to 50 with alopecia areata. Some clones in this sample may be carry-over from other donors' samples. CDR3s include the opening cysteine and the closing phenylalanine or tryptophan. The D gene is left open where the match is weak.

d_call: NA; cdr3_length: 11; j_call: TRBJ2-3; v_call: TRBV12-3/TRBV12-4; cdr3_aa: CASSRIGAQYF
d_call: NA; cdr3_length: 13; j_call: TRBJ2-1; v_call: TRBV6-4; cdr3_aa: CASSSMASNEQFF
d_call: NA; cdr3_length: 16; j_call: TRBJ2-5; v_call: TRBV15; cdr3_aa: CATSRDRAVGGETQYF
d_call: NA; cdr3_length: 14; j_call: TRBJ2-7; v_call: TRBV6-1; cdr3_aa: CASWFSDISYEQYF
d_call: NA; cdr3_length: 14; j_call: TRBJ1-4; v_call: TRBV28; cdr3_aa: CASSFDGRVEKLFF
d_call: NA; cdr3_length: 15; j_call: TRBJ1-2; v_call: TRBV6-2/TRBV6-3; cdr3_aa: CASRIPGRRHYGYTF
d_call: TRBD1; cdr3_length: 14; j_call: TRBJ2-5; v_call: TRBV6-2/TRBV6-3; cdr3_aa: CASSSGTGRETQYF
d_call: NA; cdr3_length: 14; j_call: TRBJ2-5; v_call: TRBV5-1; cdr3_aa: CASSSARGTETQYF
d_call: NA; cdr3_length: 15; j_call: TRBJ2-4; v_call: TRBV18; cdr3_aa: CASSLGQPPRDIQYF
d_call: NA; cdr3_length: 12; j_call: TRBJ2-3; v_call: TRBV7-9; cdr3_aa: CATTRPPDTQYF
d_call: TRBD1; cdr3_length: 15; j_call: TRBJ1-5; v_call: TRBV18; cdr3_aa: CASSSSDRGGQPQHF
d_call: NA; cdr3_length: 13; j_call: TRBJ2-5; v_call: TRBV11-2; cdr3_aa: CASSLGSVETQYF
d_call: TRBD1; cdr3_length: 15; j_call: TRBJ1-5; v_call: TRBV7-2; cdr3_aa: CASSLGGTGGQPQHF
d_call: TRBD2; cdr3_length: 15; j_call: TRBJ2-1; v_call: TRBV18; cdr3_aa: CASSPGLAALNEQFF
d_call: TRBD2; cdr3_length: 17; j_call: TRBJ2-3; v_call: TRBV28; cdr3_aa: CASSLVSSGRAIDTQYF
d_call: NA; cdr3_length: 14; j_call: TRBJ2-3; v_call: TRBV4-1; cdr3_aa: CASARQEVTDTQYF
d_call: TRBD2; cdr3_length: 13; j_call: TRBJ2-3; v_call: TRBV12-3/TRBV12-4; cdr3_aa: CADGRDLSDTQYF
d_call: TRBD2; cdr3_length: 13; j_call: TRBJ2-1; v_call: TRBV15; cdr3_aa: CATSRDGLAGDVF
d_call: TRBD1; cdr3_length: 14; j_call: TRBJ2-1; v_call: TRBV12-3/TRBV12-4; cdr3_aa: CASSPGQDLQEQFF
d_call: NA; cdr3_length: 13; j_call: TRBJ1-1; v_call: TRBV27; cdr3_aa: CASSHGENTEAFF
d_call: NA; cdr3_length: 15; j_call: TRBJ2-3; v_call: TRBV5-4; cdr3_aa: CASSIIGTPTDTQYF
d_call: NA; cdr3_length: 13; j_call: TRBJ1-5; v_call: TRBV3-1; cdr3_aa: CASSQGPGQPQHF
d_call: NA; cdr3_length: 13; j_call: TRBJ2-2; v_call: TRBV6-4; cdr3_aa: CASSRDNTGELFF
d_call: NA; cdr3_length: 14; j_call: TRBJ1-1; v_call: TRBV7-9; cdr3_aa: CASSLVGAGTEAFF
d_call: TRBD2; cdr3_length: 14; j_call: TRBJ2-7; v_call: TRBV6-1; cdr3_aa: CASSRGEGGYEQYF
d_call: NA; cdr3_length: 13; j_call: TRBJ1-1; v_call: TRBV7-9; cdr3_aa: CASSPPGVTEAFF
d_call: TRBD2; cdr3_length: 17; j_call: TRBJ2-2; v_call: TRBV6-2/TRBV6-3; cdr3_aa: CASSASGRALVTGELFF
d_call: TRBD2; cdr3_length: 15; j_call: TRBJ2-7; v_call: TRBV29-1; cdr3_aa: CSPCCLGTNPYEQYF
d_call: NA; cdr3_length: 14; j_call: TRBJ2-6; v_call: TRBV9; cdr3_aa: CASSPPYGANVLTF
d_call: NA; cdr3_length: 14; j_call: TRBJ1-3; v_call: TRBV5-6; cdr3_aa: CASSLRSSGNTIYF
d_call: NA; cdr3_length: 15; j_call: TRBJ2-7; v_call: TRBV5-1; cdr3_aa: CASSWGDKAGDEQYF
d_call: TRBD1; cdr3_length: 13; j_call: TRBJ1-1; v_call: TRBV20-1; cdr3_aa: CSARVQGAGEAFF
d_call: TRBD2; cdr3_length: 16; j_call: TRBJ2-5; v_call: TRBV6-5; cdr3_aa: CASSYLAGGPQGTQYF
d_call: TRBD1; cdr3_length: 14; j_call: TRBJ2-7; v_call: TRBV7-9; cdr3_aa: CASSPDRGRYEQYF
d_call: NA; cdr3_length: 14; j_call: TRBJ2-7; v_call: TRBV9; cdr3_aa: CASSAGGGTYEQYF
d_call: TRBD1; cdr3_length: 15; j_call: TRBJ1-2; v_call: TRBV6-2/TRBV6-3; cdr3_aa: CASSAGTEGRTGYTF
d_call: TRBD2; cdr3_length: 20; j_call: TRBJ2-2; v_call: TRBV12-3/TRBV12-4; cdr3_aa: CASSPLAGTSGRALTGELFF
d_call: TRBD1; cdr3_length: 16; j_call: TRBJ2-2; v_call: TRBV28; cdr3_aa: CASSLPGTANTGELFF
d_call: TRBD2; cdr3_length: 15; j_call: TRBJ2-7; v_call: TRBV3-1; cdr3_aa: CASSPATSAYYEQYF
d_call: NA; cdr3_length: 13; j_call: TRBJ1-2; v_call: TRBV7-2; cdr3_aa: CASSMTDVYGYTF
d_call: NA; cdr3_length: 15; j_call: TRBJ2-7; v_call: TRBV7-6; cdr3_aa: CASSPGGGGSYEQYF
d_call: TRBD1; cdr3_length: 16; j_call: TRBJ1-5; v_call: TRBV28; cdr3_aa: CASSFSTGIGGQPQHF
d_call: TRBD1; cdr3_length: 15; j_call: TRBJ2-7; v_call: TRBV11-2; cdr3_aa: CASSSDRGPFYEQYF
d_call: TRBD2; cdr3_length: 15; j_call: TRBJ2-1; v_call: TRBV7-9; cdr3_aa: CASSLGTSGRDEQFF
d_call: TRBD2; cdr3_length: 20; j_call: TRBJ2-3; v_call: TRBV7-8; cdr3_aa: CASSLTEGLAGGPSTDTQYF
d_call: NA; cdr3_length: 16; j_call: TRBJ2-3; v_call: TRBV4-3; cdr3_aa: CASSQDIPLAQDTQYF
d_call: NA; cdr3_length: 12; j_call: TRBJ1-1; v_call: TRBV9; cdr3_aa: CASSVKDTEAFF
d_call: NA; cdr3_length: 14; j_call: TRBJ2-2; v_call: TRBV6-6; cdr3_aa: CASSGQGRSGELFF
d_call: NA; cdr3_length: 14; j_call: TRBJ1-1; v_call: TRBV12-5; cdr3_aa: CASGPSAGDTEAFF
d_call: NA; cdr3_length: 14; j_call: TRBJ2-7; v_call: TRBV4-3; cdr3_aa: CASSQARTAYEQYF
d_call: TRBD2; cdr3_length: 16; j_call: TRBJ2-7; v_call: TRBV6-2/TRBV6-3; cdr3_aa: CASSPTTSGRIYEQYF
d_call: NA; cdr3_length: 13; j_call: TRBJ2-7; v_call: TRBV28; cdr3_aa: CASSLRRAGRSYF
d_call: NA; cdr3_length: 15; j_call: TRBJ2-7; v_call: TRBV3-1; cdr3_aa: CASSQDRGLTNEQYF
d_call: NA; cdr3_length: 12; j_call: TRBJ2-7; v_call: TRBV7-9; cdr3_aa: CASSDRPYEQYF
d_call: NA; cdr3_length: 19; j_call: TRBJ1-2; v_call: TRBV4-3; cdr3_aa: CASSRTRGGSGRNHYGYTF
d_call: TRBD1; cdr3_length: 16; j_call: TRBJ2-7; v_call: TRBV4-3; cdr3_aa: CASSQDAGGAPYEQCF
d_call: NA; cdr3_length: 14; j_call: TRBJ1-6; v_call: TRBV7-2; cdr3_aa: CASSLTRWDSPLHF